A single sample gave rise to the 9 T cell receptor beta chains below, sequenced in a study of blood T cell repertoires in COVID-19. TCRdb keeps only in-frame clones here, not all; method: immunoSEQ multiplex PCR. Of about 170,000 clones listed, approximately 86% are singletons. Sequenced input: peripheral blood. The receptor set was obtained from a man aged 55 to 69 who had recovered from COVID-19.

V is TRBV11-2 and J is TRBJ2-3; 8 bases fit TRBD2. V lost 5 bases and J lost 6; bases outside the gene matches: 13. Germline V gene sequence: CDR1 SGHAT, CDR2 FQNNGV. The CDR3 contains 16 residues. CDR3 sequence (DNA): TGTGCCAGCAGCGTTAGATCGGGGGGGATAACCGATACGCAGTATTTT. Its translation: CASSVRSGGITDTQYF.

The sample holds a few counts of this clone. The chain recombines TRBV18 with TRBJ2-2, with 8 bases lining up with TRBD2. The germline V gene encodes CDR1 KGHSH and CDR2 LQKENI. Trimming at V came to 3 bases and at J to 3 bases, leaving 9 bases not matched to a gene. The CDR3 has 17 amino acids. CDR3 region: CASSPIRAGDYTGELFF. The CDR3 DNA is TGTGCCAGCTCACCCATAAGAGCGGGGGACTACACCGGGGAGCTGTTTTTT.

The chain carries TRBV19 and TRBJ2-5; 9 bases line up with TRBD1. The germline gives CDR1 LNHDA, CDR2 SQIVND (reference sequence). The CDR3 loop spans 15 amino acids. Losses at the gene ends were 6 bases for V and 4 bases for J; bases not matched to a gene: 9. CDR3 sequence: CASSPGTGWGETQYF. CDR3 nucleotides: TGTGCCAGTAGCCCCGGGACAGGGTGGGGAGAGACCCAGTACTTC.

The V gene is TRBV3-1 (or the pseudogene TRBV3-2), the J gene TRBJ2-1; D gene unclear. The CDR3 runs 15 residues. Germline V gives CDR1 LGHDT, CDR2 YNNKEL (reference sequence). Trimming took off 0 bases at V and 0 bases at J, with 6 bases between the two ends. The CDR3 DNA reads as TGTGCCAGCAGCCAAGAGGCGGACTCCTACAATGAGCAGTTCTTC. As protein: CASSQEADSYNEQFF.

The rearrangement uses TRBV30 and TRBJ1-2; 10 bases agree with TRBD1. Germline V gene sequence: CDR1 GTSNPN, CDR2 SVGIG (reference sequence). The CDR3 runs 15 residues. V was clipped by 1 base and J by 8 bases; unmatched bases: 10. The CDR3 loop is CAWSGPGTGASGYTF. The CDR3 DNA is TGTGCCTGGAGTGGACCCGGGACAGGGGCCTCCGGCTACACCTTC.

J is TRBJ2-1 and V is TRBV5-4; possible D gene TRBD2, 6 bases. Germline CDR1 SGHNT, CDR2 YYREEE (reference sequence). The CDR3 covers 16 residues. With 4 bases removed from V and 12 bases from J, the gap between germline ends came to 26 bases. The CDR3 reads CASSPKSGRFGTGQFF. The CDR3 region has the DNA TGTGCCAGCAGCCCTAAGTCAGGCAGATTCGGGACTGGGCAGTTCTTC.

The chain links TRBV27 to TRBJ2-1; 13 nucleotides line up with TRBD2. The CDR3 extends over 14 amino acids. V was pared by 4 bases and J by 9 bases, with 3 bases of the junction left unmatched. Germline loops: CDR1 MNHEY, CDR2 SMNVEV (reference sequence). The chain's CDR3 is CASSSGLAGTEQFF. The CDR3 coding sequence is TGTGCCAGCAGTTCGGGACTAGCGGGGACTGAGCAGTTCTTC.

The V and J genes are TRBV13 and TRBJ2-7; TRBD1 agrees at 11 bases. The CDR3 spans 18 residues. The junction had 14 bases not matched to a gene; V was cut back by 5 bases and J by 2 bases. The germline V gene encodes CDR1 PRHDT and CDR2 FYEKMQ (reference sequence). For the CDR3, the DNA is TGTGCCAGCAGCGGAGGGGGGACAGGGGGGAGGCGGACCTACGAGCAGTACTTC. Translating gives CASSGGGTGGRRTYEQYF.

J is TRBJ1-4 and V is TRBV7-9; D remains ambiguous. Germline assignment: CDR1 SEHNR and CDR2 FQNEAQ (reference sequence). V lost 4 bases and J 0 bases, leaving 6 bases between the germline ends. CDR3 size: 14 residues. The CDR3 here is CASSYTATNEKLFF. Written as DNA, the CDR3 is TGTGCCAGCAGCTACACAGCAACTAATGAAAAACTGTTTTTT.